This T cell receptor beta chain appears in the sequencing data of a study of blood T cell repertoires in COVID-19 (TCRdb year 2020). With regard to the full study: Samples covering the acute and convalescent phases of COVID-19 were provided by collaborators in the United States, Italy and Spain. The prospective study material was composed of cDNA or gDNA derived from T cells, B-cell-depleted T cells, or PBMCs. The dataset comprised deeply sampled blood TCRbeta repertoires from subjects exposed to, actively infected with, or recovered from COVID-19. The repertoires were released in a freely available public database meant as a resource for research on the immune response to SARS-CoV-2. Sample metadata almost always included a de-identified subject ID, COVID-19 status, age in years and sex. Samples came from the ongoing ImmuneRACE study (first 160 participants) plus 1,254 subjects from 6 global collaborators. Where HLA class I and class II types were available, the types were taken from metadata supplied by the sample provider, not from assay-based typing. Broad study findings and their caveats: Clinical and demographic metadata were provided uncurated, with the amount varying by source and participant.

TCRbeta CDR3 regions were amplified from genomic DNA by means of the immunoSEQ Assay, a bias-controlled multiplex PCR. On the authors' methods: Within the assay, amplification of reference gene primers was used to estimate how many nucleated cells each sample contained. Sequence reads were collapsed and filtered to measure the absolute abundance of every unique TCRbeta CDR3 rearrangement. For each sample, productive Simpson clonality was calculated by taking the square root of Simpson's diversity index across productive rearrangements. Held by TCRdb, this immuneACCESS table contains in-frame sequences only and omits some clones. Under half of the omission traces to an unresolved V gene where checked; the cause of the rest is unknown. The V and J calls and clone size were taken over from that table, and D and trimming were inferred from the DNA. The sample table contains 240,000 or so clones; only one count was recorded for about 82% of them. The ten largest make up about 2.1% of the sample.

In the prospective study, participants were roughly 18 to 89 years old, resided in about two dozen geographic areas of the United States, and were enrolled through a virtual design. In the prospective study, participants were assigned to cohorts based on the clinical history participants reported in a screening survey and a study questionnaire. For ImmuneRACE Cohort 3, a participant was defined as recovered based on two consecutive negative NP/OP PCR tests, clearance by a healthcare professional, or resolution of symptoms. Each participant in the prospective study had whole blood, serum and a nasopharyngeal or oropharyngeal swab collected by mobile phlebotomists. Additional blood draws and questionnaires over an approximately 2-month period could optionally be provided by prospective study participants. Blood samples from the prospective study were shipped frozen or at room temperature prior to DNA extraction.

A note on this clone: The specificity of this receptor is unknown. No base quality values were provided; no much bigger clone lies one nucleotide off.

This sequence originates from a woman in her forties or fifties who had recovered from COVID-19. The sample taken for sequencing was PBMCs or T cells enriched from blood (not recorded which).

The CDR3: CASSQDRSRGETQYF. Read as DNA, the sequence is TGCGCCAGCAGCCAAGATCGTAGCAGGGGAGAGACCCAGTACTTC. The rearrangement combines TRBV4-3 with TRBJ2-5, with TRBD1 as a weak D call on 6 bases. V lost 0 bases and J lost 4 bases; the stretch between them is 12 bases long. CDR1 and CDR2 were assigned from the germline V gene as LGHNA and YSLEER. Inclusive of the bounding cysteine and phenylalanine, the CDR3 is 15 residues long. Left in the record is the CDR3 DNA by itself, 45 bases read in frame from the first base.